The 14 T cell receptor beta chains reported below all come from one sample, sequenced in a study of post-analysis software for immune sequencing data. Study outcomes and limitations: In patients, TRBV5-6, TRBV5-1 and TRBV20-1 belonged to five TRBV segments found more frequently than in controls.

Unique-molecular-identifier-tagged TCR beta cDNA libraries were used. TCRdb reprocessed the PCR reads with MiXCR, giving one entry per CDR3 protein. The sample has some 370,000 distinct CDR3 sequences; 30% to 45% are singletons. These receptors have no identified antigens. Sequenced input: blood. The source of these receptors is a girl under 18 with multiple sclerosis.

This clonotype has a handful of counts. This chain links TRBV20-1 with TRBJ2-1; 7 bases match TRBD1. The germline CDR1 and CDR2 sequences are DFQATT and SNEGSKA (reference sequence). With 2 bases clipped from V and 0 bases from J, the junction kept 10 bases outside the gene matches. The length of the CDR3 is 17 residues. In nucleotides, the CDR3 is TGCAGTGCTAGACACCGACAGGGCCTTAGCTCCTACAATGAGCAGTTCTTC. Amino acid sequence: CSARHRQGLSSYNEQFF.

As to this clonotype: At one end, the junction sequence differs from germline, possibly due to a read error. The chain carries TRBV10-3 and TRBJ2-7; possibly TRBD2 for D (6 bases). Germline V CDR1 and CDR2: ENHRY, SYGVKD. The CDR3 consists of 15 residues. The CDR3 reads CAISESAGSSHEQYF. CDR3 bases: TGTGCCATCAGTGAGTCGGCGGGGTCCTCCCACGAGCAGTACTTC.

CDR3 nucleotides: TGCGCCAGCAGCCCCCCGAGGGGGGGAAGAGATACGCAGTATTTT. This gives the protein CASSPPRGGRDTQYF. The chain recombines TRBV4-1 with TRBJ2-3; D is perhaps TRBD2 (7 bases). The V end lost 4 bases, the J end lost 5 bases, and 16 bases lay between the germline ends. CDR3 length equals 15 residues. Germline V gene sequence: CDR1 MGHRA, CDR2 YSYEKL.

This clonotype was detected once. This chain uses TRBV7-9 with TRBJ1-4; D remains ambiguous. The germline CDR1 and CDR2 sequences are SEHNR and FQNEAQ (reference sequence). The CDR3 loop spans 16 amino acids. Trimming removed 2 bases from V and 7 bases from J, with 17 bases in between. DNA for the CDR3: TGTGCCAGCAGCTTACTATTCTCGTTATCAGGTGAAAAACTGTTTTTT. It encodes CASSLLFSLSGEKLFF.

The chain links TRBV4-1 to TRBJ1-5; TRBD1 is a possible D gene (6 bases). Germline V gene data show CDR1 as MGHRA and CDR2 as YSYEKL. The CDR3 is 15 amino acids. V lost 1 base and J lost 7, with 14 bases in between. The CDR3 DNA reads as TGCGCCAGCAGCCAAGGGTTCAGGGGCGGCCAGCCCCAGCATTTT. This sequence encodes CASSQGFRGGQPQHF.

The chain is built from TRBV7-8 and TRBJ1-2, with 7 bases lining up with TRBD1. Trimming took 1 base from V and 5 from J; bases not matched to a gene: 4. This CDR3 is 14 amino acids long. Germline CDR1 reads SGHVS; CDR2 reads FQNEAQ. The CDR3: CASSLGQGMYGYTF. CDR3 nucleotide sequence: TGTGCCAGCAGCTTAGGACAGGGCATGTATGGCTACACCTTC.

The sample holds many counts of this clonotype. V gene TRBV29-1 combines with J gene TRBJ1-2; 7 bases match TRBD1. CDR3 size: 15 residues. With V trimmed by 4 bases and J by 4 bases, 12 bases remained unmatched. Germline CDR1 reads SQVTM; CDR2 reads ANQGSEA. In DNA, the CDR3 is TGCAGCGTTGCCACCTCTGGACAGGCGCGCTATGGCTACACCTTC. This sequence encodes CSVATSGQARYGYTF. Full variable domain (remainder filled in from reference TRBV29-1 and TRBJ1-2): SAVISQKPSRDICQRGTSLTIQCQVDSQVTMMFWYRQQPGQSLTLIATANQGSEATYESGFVIDKFPISRPNLTFSTLTVSNMSPEDSSIYLCSVATSGQARYGYTFGSGTRLTVV.

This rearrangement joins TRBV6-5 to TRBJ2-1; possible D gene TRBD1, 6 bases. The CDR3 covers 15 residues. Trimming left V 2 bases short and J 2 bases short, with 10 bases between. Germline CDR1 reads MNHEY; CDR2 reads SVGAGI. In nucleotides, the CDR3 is TGTGCCAGCAGTTACAAGGGGGAAACCTACAATGAGCAGTTCTTC. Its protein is CASSYKGETYNEQFF.

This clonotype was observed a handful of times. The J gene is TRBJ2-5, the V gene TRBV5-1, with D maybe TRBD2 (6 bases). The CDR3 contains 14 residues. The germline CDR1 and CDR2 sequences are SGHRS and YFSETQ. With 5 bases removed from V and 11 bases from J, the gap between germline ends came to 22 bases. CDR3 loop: CASRTGTGRMEQYF. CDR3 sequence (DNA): TGCGCCAGCAGGACCGGGACCGGGAGAATGGAGCAGTACTTC.

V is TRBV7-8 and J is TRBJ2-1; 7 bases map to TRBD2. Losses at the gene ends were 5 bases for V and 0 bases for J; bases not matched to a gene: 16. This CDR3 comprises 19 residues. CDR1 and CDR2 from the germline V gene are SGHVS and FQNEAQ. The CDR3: CASSLRTRSLLSSYNEQFF. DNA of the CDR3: TGTGCCAGCAGCCTCCGGACTAGAAGCCTCCTTAGCTCCTACAATGAGCAGTTCTTC.

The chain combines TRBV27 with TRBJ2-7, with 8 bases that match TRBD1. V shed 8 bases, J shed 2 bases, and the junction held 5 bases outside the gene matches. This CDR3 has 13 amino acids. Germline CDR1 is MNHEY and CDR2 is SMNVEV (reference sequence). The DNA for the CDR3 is TGTGCCAGCGGATTGGGACAGGCCTACGAGCAGTACTTC. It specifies CASGLGQAYEQYF.

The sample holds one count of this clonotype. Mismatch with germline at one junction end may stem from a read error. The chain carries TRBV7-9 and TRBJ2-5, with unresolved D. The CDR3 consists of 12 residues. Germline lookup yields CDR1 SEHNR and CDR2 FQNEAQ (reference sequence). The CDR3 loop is CASSLDQVVQHF. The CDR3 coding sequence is TGTGCCAGCAGCTTAGATCAGGTCGTGCAGCACTTC. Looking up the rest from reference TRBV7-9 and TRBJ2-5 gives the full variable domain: DTGVSQNPRHKITKRGQNVTFRCDPISEHNRLYWYRQTLGQGPEFLTYFQNEAQLEKSRLLSDRFSAERPKGSFSTLEIQRTEQGDSAMYLCASSLDQVVQHFGPGTRLLVL.

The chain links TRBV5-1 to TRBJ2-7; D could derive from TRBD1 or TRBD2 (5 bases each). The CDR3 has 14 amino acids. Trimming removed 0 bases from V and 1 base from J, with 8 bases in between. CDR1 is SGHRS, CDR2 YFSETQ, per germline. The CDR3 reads CASSLGDGSYEQYF. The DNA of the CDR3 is TGCGCCAGCAGCTTGGGGGACGGATCCTACGAGCAGTACTTC.

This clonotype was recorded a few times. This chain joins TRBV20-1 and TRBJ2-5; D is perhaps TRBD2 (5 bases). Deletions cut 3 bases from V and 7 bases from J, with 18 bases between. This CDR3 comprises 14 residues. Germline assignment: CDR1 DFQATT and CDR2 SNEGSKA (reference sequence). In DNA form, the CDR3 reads TGCAGTGCTAGCCTTCCAGTTTCGGGAAGGACCCAGTACTTC. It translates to CSASLPVSGRTQYF.